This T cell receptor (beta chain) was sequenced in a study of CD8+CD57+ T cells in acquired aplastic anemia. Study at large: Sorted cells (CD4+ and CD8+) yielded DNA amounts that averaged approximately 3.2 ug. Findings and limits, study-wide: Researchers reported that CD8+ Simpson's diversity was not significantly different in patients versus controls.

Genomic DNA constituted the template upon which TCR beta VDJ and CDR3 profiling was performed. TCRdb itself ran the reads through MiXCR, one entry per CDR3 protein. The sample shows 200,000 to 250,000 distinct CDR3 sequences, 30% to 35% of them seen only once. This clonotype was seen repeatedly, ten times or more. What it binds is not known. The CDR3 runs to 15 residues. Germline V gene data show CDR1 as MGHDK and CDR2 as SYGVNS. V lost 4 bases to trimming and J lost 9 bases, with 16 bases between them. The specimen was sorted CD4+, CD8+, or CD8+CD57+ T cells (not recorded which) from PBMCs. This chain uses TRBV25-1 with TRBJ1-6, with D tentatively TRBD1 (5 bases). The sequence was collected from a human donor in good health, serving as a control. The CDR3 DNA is TGTGCCAGCAGTGGTACCGGGGCCGGGGGTTCACCCCTCCACTTT. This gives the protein CASSGTGAGGSPLHF.